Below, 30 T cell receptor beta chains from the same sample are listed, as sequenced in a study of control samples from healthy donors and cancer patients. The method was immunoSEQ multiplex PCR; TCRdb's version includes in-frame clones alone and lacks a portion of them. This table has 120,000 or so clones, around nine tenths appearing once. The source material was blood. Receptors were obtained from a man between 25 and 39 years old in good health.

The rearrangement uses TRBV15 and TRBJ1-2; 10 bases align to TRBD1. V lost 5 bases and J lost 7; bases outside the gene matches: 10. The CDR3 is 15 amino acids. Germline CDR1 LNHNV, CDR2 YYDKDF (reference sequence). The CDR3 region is CATSDLRTGGFGYTF. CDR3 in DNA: TGTGCCACCAGCGATCTCAGGACAGGGGGTTTTGGCTACACCTTC.

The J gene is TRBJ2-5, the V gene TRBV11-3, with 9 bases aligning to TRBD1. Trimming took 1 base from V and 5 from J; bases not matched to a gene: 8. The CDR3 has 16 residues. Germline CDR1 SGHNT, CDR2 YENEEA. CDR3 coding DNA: TGTGCCAGCAGCTTAGGAATGACAGGGGGGGCCGAGACCCAGTACTTC. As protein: CASSLGMTGGAETQYF. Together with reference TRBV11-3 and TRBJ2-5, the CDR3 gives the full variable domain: EAGVVQSPRYKIIEKKQPVAFWCNPISGHNTLYWYLQNLGQGPELLIRYENEEAVDDSQLPKDRFSAERLKGVDSTLKIQPAELGDSAVYLCASSLGMTGGAETQYFGPGTRLLVL.

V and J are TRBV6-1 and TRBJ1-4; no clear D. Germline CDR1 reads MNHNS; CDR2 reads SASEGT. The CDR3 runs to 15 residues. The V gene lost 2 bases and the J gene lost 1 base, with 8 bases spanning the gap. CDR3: CASSESWGTNEKLFF. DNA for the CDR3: TGTGCCAGCAGTGAATCGTGGGGAACTAATGAAAAACTGTTTTTT.

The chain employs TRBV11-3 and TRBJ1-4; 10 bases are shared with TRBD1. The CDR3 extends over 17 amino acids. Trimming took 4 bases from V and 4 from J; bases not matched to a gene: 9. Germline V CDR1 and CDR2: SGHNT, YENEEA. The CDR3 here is CASSSSGTGAINEKLFF. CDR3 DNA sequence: TGTGCCAGCAGCTCGTCCGGGACAGGGGCCATTAATGAAAAACTGTTTTTT.

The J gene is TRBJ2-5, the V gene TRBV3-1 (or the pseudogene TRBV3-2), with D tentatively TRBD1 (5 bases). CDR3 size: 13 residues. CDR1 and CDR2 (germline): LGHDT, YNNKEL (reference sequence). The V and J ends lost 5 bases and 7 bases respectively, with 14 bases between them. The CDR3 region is CASSGTGKWTQYF. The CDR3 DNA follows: TGTGCCAGCAGCGGAACAGGAAAGTGGACCCAGTACTTC.

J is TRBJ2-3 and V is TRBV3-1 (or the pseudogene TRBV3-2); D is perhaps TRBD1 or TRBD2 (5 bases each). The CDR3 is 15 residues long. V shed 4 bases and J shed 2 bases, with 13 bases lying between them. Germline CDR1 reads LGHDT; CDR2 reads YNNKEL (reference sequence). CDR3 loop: CASSPGTDPTDTQYF. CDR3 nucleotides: TGTGCCAGCAGCCCCGGGACGGACCCCACAGATACGCAGTATTTT.

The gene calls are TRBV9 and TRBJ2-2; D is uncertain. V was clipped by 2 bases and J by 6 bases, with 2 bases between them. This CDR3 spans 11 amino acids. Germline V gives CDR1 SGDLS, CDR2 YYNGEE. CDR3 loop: CASSVAGELFF. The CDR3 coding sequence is TGTGCCAGCAGCGTTGCCGGGGAGCTGTTTTTT.

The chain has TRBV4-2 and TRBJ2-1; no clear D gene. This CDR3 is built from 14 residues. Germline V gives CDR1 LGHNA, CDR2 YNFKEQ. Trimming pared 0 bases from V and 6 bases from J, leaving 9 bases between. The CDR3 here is CASSQEVGSNEQFF. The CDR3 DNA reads TGTGCCAGCAGCCAAGAGGTGGGCAGCAATGAGCAGTTCTTC.

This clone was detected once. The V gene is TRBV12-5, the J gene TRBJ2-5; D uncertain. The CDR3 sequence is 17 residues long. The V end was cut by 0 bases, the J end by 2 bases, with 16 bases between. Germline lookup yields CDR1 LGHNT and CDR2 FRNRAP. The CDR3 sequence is CASGLVWLTTDQETQYF. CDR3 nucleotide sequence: TGTGCTAGTGGTTTGGTATGGTTGACGACGGATCAAGAGACCCAGTACTTC.

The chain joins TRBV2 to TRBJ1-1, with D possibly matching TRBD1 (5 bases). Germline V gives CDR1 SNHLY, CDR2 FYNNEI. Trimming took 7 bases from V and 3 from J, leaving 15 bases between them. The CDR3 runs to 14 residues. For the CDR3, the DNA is TGTGCCAGCAAAGGGGACCCCTTAGACACTGAAGCTTTCTTT. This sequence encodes CASKGDPLDTEAFF.

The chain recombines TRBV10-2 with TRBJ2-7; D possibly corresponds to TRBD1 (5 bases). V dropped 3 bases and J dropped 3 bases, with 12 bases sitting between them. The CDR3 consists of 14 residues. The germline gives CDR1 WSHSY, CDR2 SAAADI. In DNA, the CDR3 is TGCGCCAGCAGTGAACCGCATAGGGGCTACGAGCAGTACTTC. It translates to CASSEPHRGYEQYF.

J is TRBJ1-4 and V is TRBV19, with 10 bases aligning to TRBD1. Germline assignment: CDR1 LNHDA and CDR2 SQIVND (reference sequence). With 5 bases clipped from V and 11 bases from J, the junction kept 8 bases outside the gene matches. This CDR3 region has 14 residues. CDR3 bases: TGTGCCAGTAGTGACAGGGGGCGCTTTGAGAAACTGTTTTTT. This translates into CASSDRGRFEKLFF.

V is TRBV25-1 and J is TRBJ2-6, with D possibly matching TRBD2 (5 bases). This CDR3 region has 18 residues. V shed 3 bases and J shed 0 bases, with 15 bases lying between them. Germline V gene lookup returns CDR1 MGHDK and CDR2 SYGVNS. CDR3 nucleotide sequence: TGTGCCAGCAGTGATAGCGACAAGGGATTCTCTGGGGCCAACGTCCTGACTTTC. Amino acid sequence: CASSDSDKGFSGANVLTF.

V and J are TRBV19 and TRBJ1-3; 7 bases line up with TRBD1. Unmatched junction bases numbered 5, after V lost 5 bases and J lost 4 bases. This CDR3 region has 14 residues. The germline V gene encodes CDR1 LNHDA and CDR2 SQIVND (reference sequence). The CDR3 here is CASSLQGSGNTIYF. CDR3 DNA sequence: TGTGCCAGTAGTCTACAGGGGAGCGGAAACACCATATATTTT.

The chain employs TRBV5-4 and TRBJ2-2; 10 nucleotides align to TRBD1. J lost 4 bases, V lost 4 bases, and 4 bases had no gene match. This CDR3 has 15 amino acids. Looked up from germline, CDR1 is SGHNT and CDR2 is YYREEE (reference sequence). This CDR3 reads CASSRQGAVTGELFF. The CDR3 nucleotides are TGTGCCAGCAGCCGACAGGGGGCGGTCACCGGGGAGCTGTTTTTT.

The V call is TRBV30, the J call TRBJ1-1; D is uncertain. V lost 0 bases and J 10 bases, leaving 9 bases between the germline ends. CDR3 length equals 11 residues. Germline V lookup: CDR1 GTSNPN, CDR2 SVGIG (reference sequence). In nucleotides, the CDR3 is TGTGCCTGGAGTGTATCCGAGGGAGCTTTCTTT. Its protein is CAWSVSEGAFF.

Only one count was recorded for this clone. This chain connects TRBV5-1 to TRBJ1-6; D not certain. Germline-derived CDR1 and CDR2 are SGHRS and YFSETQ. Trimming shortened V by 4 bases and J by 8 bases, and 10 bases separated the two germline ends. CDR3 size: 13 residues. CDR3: CASSPERDSPLHF. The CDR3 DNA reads TGCGCCAGCAGCCCGGAGAGGGATTCACCCCTCCACTTT.

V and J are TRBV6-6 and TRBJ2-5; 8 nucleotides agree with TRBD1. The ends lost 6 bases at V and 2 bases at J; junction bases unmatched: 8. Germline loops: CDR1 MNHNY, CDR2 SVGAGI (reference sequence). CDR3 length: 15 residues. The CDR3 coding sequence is TGTGCCAGCAGACCTCGGACAGGGCTTCAAGAGACCCAGTACTTC. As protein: CASRPRTGLQETQYF.

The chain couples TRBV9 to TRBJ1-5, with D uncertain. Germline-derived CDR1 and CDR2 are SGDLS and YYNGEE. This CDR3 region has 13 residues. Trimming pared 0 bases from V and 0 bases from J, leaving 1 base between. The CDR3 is CASSVGSNQPQHF. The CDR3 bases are TGTGCCAGCAGCGTAGGTAGCAATCAGCCCCAGCATTTT.

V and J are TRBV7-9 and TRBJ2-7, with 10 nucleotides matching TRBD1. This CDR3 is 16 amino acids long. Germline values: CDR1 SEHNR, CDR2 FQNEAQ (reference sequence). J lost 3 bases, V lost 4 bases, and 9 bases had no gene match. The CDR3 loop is CASSSDRGAGIYEQYF. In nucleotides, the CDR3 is TGTGCCAGCAGCTCGGACAGGGGGGCCGGTATCTACGAGCAGTACTTC.

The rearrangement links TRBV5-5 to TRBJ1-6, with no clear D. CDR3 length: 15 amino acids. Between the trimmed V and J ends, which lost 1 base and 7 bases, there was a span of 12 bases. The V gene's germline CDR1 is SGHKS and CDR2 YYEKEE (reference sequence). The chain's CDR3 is CASSLFEQSNSPLHF. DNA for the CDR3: TGTGCCAGCAGCTTGTTCGAACAGAGCAATTCACCCCTCCACTTT.

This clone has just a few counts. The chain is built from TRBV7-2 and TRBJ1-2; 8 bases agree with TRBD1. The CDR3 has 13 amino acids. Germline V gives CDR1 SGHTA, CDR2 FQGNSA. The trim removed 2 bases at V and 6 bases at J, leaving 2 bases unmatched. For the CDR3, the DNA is TGTGCCAGCAGCTTACCGACAGGGGATGGCTACACCTTC. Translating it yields CASSLPTGDGYTF.

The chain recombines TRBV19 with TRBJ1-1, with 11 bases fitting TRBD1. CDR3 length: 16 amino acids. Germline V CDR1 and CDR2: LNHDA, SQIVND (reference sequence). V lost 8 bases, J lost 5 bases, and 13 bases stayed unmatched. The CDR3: CASLRDRGGKRTEAFF. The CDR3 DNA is TGTGCCAGTCTCCGGGACAGGGGGGGGAAGAGGACTGAAGCTTTCTTT. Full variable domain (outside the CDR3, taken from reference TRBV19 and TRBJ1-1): DGGITQSPKYLFRKEGQNVTLSCEQNLNHDAMYWYRQDPGQGLRLIYYSQIVNDFQKGDIAEGYSVSREKKESFPLTVTSAQKNPTAFYLCASLRDRGGKRTEAFFGQGTRLTVV.

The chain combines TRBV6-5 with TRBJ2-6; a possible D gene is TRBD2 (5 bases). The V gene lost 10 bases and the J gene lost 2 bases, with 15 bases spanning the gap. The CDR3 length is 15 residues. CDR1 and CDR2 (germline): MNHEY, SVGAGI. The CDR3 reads CATKEGSAGANVLTF. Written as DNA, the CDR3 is TGTGCCACTAAAGAGGGTTCCGCTGGGGCCAACGTCCTGACTTTC.

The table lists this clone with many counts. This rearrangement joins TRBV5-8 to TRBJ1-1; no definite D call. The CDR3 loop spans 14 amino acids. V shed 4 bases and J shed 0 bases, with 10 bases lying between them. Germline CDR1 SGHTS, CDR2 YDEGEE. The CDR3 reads CASSQIPMNTEAFF. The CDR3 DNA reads TGTGCCAGCAGCCAGATTCCCATGAACACTGAAGCTTTCTTT.

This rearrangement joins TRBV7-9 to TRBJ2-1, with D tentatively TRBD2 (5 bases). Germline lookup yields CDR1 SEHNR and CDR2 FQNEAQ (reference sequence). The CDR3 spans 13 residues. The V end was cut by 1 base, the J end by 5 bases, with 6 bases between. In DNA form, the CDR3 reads TGTGCCAGCAGCTTAGGGCGGGACAATGAGCAGTTCTTC. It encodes CASSLGRDNEQFF.

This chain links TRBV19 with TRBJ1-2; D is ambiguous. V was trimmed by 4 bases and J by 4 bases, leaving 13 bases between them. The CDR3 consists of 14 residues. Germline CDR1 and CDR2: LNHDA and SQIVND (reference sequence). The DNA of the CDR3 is TGTGCCAGTAGTACCCCGCCCAAAGCCTATGGCTACACCTTC. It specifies CASSTPPKAYGYTF.

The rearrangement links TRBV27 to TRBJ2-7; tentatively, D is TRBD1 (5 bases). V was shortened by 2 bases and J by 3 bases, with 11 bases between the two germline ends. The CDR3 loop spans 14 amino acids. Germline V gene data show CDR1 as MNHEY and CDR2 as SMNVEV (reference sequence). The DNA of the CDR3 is TGTGCCAGCAGTTTAAGTCAGGGCCGCTACGAGCAGTACTTC. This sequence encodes CASSLSQGRYEQYF.

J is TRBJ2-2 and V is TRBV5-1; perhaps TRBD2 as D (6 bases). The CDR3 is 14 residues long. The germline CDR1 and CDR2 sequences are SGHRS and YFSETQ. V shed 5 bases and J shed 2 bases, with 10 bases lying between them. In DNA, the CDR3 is TGCGCCAGCAGTGTTAGCGGCAACACCGGGGAGCTGTTTTTT. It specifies CASSVSGNTGELFF.

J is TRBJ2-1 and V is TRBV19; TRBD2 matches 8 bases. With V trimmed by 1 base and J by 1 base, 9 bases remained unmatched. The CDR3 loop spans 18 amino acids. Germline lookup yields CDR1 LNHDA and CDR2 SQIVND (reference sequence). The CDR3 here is CASSIGVGGGPSYNEQFF. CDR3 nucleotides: TGTGCCAGTAGTATAGGGGTCGGGGGGGGCCCGTCCTACAATGAGCAGTTCTTC.